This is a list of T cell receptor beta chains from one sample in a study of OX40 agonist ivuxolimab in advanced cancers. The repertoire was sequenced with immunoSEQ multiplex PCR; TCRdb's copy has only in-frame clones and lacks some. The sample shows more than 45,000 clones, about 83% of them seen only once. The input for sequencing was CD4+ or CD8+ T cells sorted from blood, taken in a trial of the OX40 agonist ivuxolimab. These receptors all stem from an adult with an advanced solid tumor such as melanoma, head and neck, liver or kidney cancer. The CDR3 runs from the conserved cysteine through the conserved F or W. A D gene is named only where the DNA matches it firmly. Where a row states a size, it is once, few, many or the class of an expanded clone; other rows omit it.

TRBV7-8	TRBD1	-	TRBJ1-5	CASTPALRTGGDQPQHF	TGTGCCAGCACCCCAGCCTTAAGGACAGGGGGGGATCAGCCCCAGCATTTT
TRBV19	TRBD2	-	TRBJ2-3	CASSIRVAGGPNTQYF	TGTGCCAGTAGTATCCGGGTAGCGGGGGGGCCTAATACGCAGTATTTT
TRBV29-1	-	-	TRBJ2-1	CSVDLSTEQFF	TGCAGCGTTGATTTATCTACTGAGCAGTTCTTC
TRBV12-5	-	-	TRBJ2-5	CASGLVSDSTEETQYF	TGTGCTAGTGGTTTGGTAAGCGACAGTACTGAAGAGACCCAGTACTTC
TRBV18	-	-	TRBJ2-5	CASSPLKGETQYF	TGTGCCAGCTCACCCCTCAAAGGGGAGACCCAGTACTTC
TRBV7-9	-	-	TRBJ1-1	CASSFVARQHTEAFF	TGTGCCAGCAGCTTTGTGGCAAGACAACACACTGAAGCTTTCTTT
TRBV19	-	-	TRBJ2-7	CASSVGRGDEQYF	TGTGCCAGTAGTGTGGGACGAGGGGACGAGCAGTACTTC
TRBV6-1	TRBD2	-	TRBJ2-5	CASRLSGAAQETQYF	TGTGCCAGCAGACTTAGCGGGGCCGCGCAAGAGACCCAGTACTTC
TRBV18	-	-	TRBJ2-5	CASSSGRDQETQYF	TGTGCCAGCTCATCGGGTCGGGACCAAGAGACCCAGTACTTC
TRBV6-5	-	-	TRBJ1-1	CASSITAGEAFF	TGTGCCAGCAGTATCACAGCGGGTGAAGCTTTCTTT
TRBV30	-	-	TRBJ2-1	CAYPGRGDEQFF	TGTGCCTACCCGGGAAGGGGTGATGAGCAGTTCTTC
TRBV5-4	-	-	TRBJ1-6	CASSLVGVDSPLHF	TGTGCCAGCAGCTTGGTAGGGGTGGATTCACCCCTCCACTTT
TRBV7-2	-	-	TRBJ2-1	CASSLASRPEFF	TGTGCCAGCAGCTTAGCCTCACGACCGGAGTTCTTC
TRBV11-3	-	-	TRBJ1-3	CASSRGGPGMTGNTIYF	TGTGCCAGCAGCCGCGGAGGGCCGGGGATGACTGGAAACACCATATATTTT
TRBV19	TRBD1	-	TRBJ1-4	CASSIGYRTGVEKLFF	TGTGCCAGTAGTATTGGGTATCGGACAGGGGTTGAAAAACTGTTTTTT
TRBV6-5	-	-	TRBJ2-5	CASSYLPGLTSGQYF	TGTGCCAGCAGTTACTTGCCAGGGCTGACTTCCGGCCAGTACTTC
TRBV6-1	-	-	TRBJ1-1	CASRKEGNTEAFF	TGTGCCAGCCGAAAGGAGGGTAATACTGAAGCTTTCTTT
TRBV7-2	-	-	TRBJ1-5	CASSVDSQPQHF	TGTGCCAGCAGCGTCGACAGTCAGCCCCAGCATTTT
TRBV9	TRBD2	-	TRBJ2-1	CASSVFSGGDEQFF	TGTGCCAGCAGCGTGTTTAGCGGGGGGGATGAGCAGTTCTTC
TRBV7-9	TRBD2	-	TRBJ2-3	CASSPWLAGGRADTQYF	TGTGCCAGCAGCCCGTGGCTAGCGGGGGGGCGAGCAGATACGCAGTATTTT
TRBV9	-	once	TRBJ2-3	CASSPNPGAGRDTQYF	TGTGCCAGCAGCCCCAATCCCGGGGCCGGTAGAGATACGCAGTATTTT
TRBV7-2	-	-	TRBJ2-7	CASSFQLADYEQYF	TGTGCCAGCAGCTTCCAACTAGCAGACTACGAGCAGTACTTC
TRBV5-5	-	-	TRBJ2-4	CASSLDRENIQYF	TGTGCCAGCAGCTTGGACAGGGAAAACATTCAGTACTTC
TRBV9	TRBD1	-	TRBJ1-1	CASSEGTVSTEAFF	TGTGCCAGCAGCGAAGGGACAGTCTCCACTGAAGCTTTCTTT
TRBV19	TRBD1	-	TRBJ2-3	CASNRGPSDTQYF	TGTGCCAGTAACAGGGGGCCTTCTGATACGCAGTATTTT
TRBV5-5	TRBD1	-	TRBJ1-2	CASSWGTGANGGYTF	TGTGCCAGCAGTTGGGGGACAGGCGCCAACGGGGGCTACACCTTC